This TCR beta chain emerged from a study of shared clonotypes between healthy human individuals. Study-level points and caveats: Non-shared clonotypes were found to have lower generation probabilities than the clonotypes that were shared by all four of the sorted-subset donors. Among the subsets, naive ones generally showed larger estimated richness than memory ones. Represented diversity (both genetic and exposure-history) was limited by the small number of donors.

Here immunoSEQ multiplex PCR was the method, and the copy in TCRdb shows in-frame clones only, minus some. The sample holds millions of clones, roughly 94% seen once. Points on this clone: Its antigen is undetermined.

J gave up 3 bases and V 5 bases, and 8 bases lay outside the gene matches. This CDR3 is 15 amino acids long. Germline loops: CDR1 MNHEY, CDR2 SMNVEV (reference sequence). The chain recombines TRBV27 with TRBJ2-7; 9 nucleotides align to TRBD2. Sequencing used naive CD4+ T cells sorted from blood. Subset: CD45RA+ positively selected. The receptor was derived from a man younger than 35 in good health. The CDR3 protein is CASSLSGSFNYEQYF. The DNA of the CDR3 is TGTGCCAGCAGTCTTAGCGGGAGTTTTAACTACGAGCAGTACTTC.